These T cell receptor beta chains were read from a single sample in a study of blood T cell repertoires in COVID-19. Only in-frame clones appear in the TCRdb table, and some are missing; sequencing was by immunoSEQ multiplex PCR. The sample includes 30,000 or so clones, approximately 86% of them seen just once. Sequenced: peripheral blood. These receptors were taken from a human donor in a cohort sampled during active COVID-19. Each CDR3 is given with its conserved first and last residue.

v_gene	CDR3aa
TRBV12-5	CAKPLPRSGGPCETQYF
TRBV19	CASTIGVVWGTGGFTRHGYTF
TRBV27	CASSFQDNNSPLHF
TRBV5-1	CASSLAMTGGSYGYTF
TRBV7-2	CASSLASFNYGYTF
TRBV7-8	CASSRDRVNNEQFF
TRBV10-3	CAISLAGGDTQYF
TRBV5-1	CASSLGASRGYTF
TRBV10-3	CAISDRGSNQPQHF
TRBV3-1/TRBV3-2	CASSRQGADTQYF
TRBV19	CAGGRVEGQPQHF
TRBV5-1	CASTEASPTGELFF
TRBV4-1	CASSPPGRTYNEQFF
TRBV4-1	CASSPHRTSGDATQYF
TRBV20-1	CSASGGSSTDTQYF